Following are 32 T cell receptor beta chains from one sample sequenced in a study of post-analysis software for immune sequencing data. The study's findings and limits: Patients carried roughly 5 TRBV segments more frequently than controls did, and TRBV5-6, TRBV5-1 and TRBV20-1 were among them.

Their target antigens are unknown. Prepared libraries of TCR beta cDNA carried unique molecular identifiers. MiXCR, applied by TCRdb to the PCR reads, yields one record per CDR3 protein. The profile shows approximately 730,000 distinct CDR3 sequences, 35% to 55% of them singletons. Sample: blood. All receptors come from a girl between 5 and 17 years old with multiple sclerosis.

The V call is TRBV20-1, the J call TRBJ2-7; 9 bases match TRBD1. The V and J ends lost 2 bases and 1 base, in that order; junction bases with no gene match: 9. CDR1 and CDR2 (germline): DFQATT, SNEGSKA (reference sequence). The CDR3 has 16 amino acids. The DNA for the CDR3 is TGCAGTGCTAGACCCAACCGGGACAGGGTTTCCTACGAGCAGTACTTC. This translates into CSARPNRDRVSYEQYF.

This clonotype was found a few times. CDR3 sequence reads: CASSDYSGRETQYF. The CDR3 DNA follows: TGCGCCAGCAGCGACTATAGCGGGAGAGAGACCCAGTACTTC. J is TRBJ2-5 and V is TRBV5-1; 9 positions match TRBD2. V lost 4 bases to trimming and J lost 4 bases; unmatched junction nucleotides: 5. From germline, CDR1 is SGHRS and CDR2 YFSETQ. This CDR3 is 14 amino acids long.

J is TRBJ2-5 and V is TRBV7-9, with TRBD2 identical over 7 bases. The junction had 9 bases not matched to a gene; V was cut back by 5 bases and J by 3 bases. Germline CDR1 is SEHNR and CDR2 is FQNEAQ (reference sequence). This CDR3 is 15 amino acids long. CDR3: CASSGSGVGEETQYF. For the CDR3, the DNA is TGTGCCAGCAGCGGGAGCGGGGTGGGAGAAGAGACCCAGTACTTC.

The CDR3 spells CASSLARNDEQYF. The CDR3 DNA follows: TGCGCCAGCAGCTTGGCCCGGAATGACGAGCAGTACTTC. This chain connects TRBV5-1 to TRBJ2-7; D not resolved. Germline V gene lookup returns CDR1 SGHRS and CDR2 YFSETQ. This CDR3 spans 13 amino acids. Trimming left V 0 bases short and J 5 bases short, with 9 bases between.

The chain employs TRBV18 and TRBJ2-7; 9 nucleotides match TRBD2. The germline V gene encodes CDR1 KGHSH and CDR2 LQKENI. The V gene end was trimmed by 3 bases and the J gene end by 3 bases; junction bases not matched to a gene: 3. This CDR3 spans 14 amino acids. CDR3 in amino acids: CASSPAAGGYEQYF. The CDR3 DNA reads as TGTGCCAGCTCACCGGCAGCGGGAGGCTACGAGCAGTACTTC.

The chain couples TRBV12-3 or TRBV12-4 to TRBJ2-4, with D perhaps given as TRBD1 or TRBD2 (6 bases each). CDR3 length: 17 residues. Trimming took off 6 bases at V and 0 bases at J, with 18 bases between the two ends. This chain's CDR3 is CASSPRGGPLAKNIQYF. DNA for the CDR3: TGTGCCAGCAGCCCCCGTGGGGGGCCCCTAGCCAAAAACATTCAGTACTTC.

The rearrangement joins TRBV20-1 to TRBJ2-3; 7 bases are a match to TRBD2. The CDR3 has 12 residues. The ends lost 5 bases at V and 6 bases at J; junction bases unmatched: 5. The V gene's germline CDR1 is DFQATT and CDR2 SNEGSKA (reference sequence). DNA of the CDR3: TGCAGTGCTCAACAACTAGCGGATACGCAGTATTTT. As protein: CSAQQLADTQYF.

This sequence joins TRBV29-1 and TRBJ2-7; D gene unclear. With the DNA end fitting TRBJ2-5 better, the J assignment may be wrong. This CDR3 is 11 amino acids long. Germline V gives CDR1 SQVTM, CDR2 ANQGSEA. The CDR3 region has the DNA TGCAGCGTTGGCAGGCTTGGGACCCAGTACTTC. Translated, it gives CSVGRLGTQYF.

The count of this clonotype is one. The chain is built from TRBV29-1 and TRBJ2-1, with D possibly being TRBD2 (5 bases). The CDR3 length is 13 residues. V shed 6 bases and J shed 7 bases, with 16 bases lying between them. Per the germline V gene, CDR1 is SQVTM and CDR2 is ANQGSEA. The chain's CDR3 is CSVDFHSGNEQFF. CDR3 sequence (DNA): TGCAGCGTGGACTTTCACTCCGGGAATGAGCAGTTCTTC.

Only a few counts were recorded for this clonotype. The CDR3 protein is CAGPSGREPYNEQFF. Here the CDR3 DNA reads TGCGCAGGCCCGAGCGGGAGGGAGCCCTACAATGAGCAGTTCTTC. The rearrangement links TRBV20-1 to TRBJ2-1; 10 bases agree with TRBD2. Germline V gene data show CDR1 as DFQATT and CDR2 as SNEGSKA (reference sequence). The CDR3 is 15 residues long.

This clonotype was seen a few times. The chain employs TRBV7-9 and TRBJ2-3; TRBD2 agrees at 7 bases. Germline V CDR1 and CDR2: SEHNR, FQNEAQ (reference sequence). The V gene end was trimmed by 6 bases and the J gene end by 1 base; junction bases not matched to a gene: 4. The CDR3 extends over 14 amino acids. CDR3 DNA: TGTGCCAGCAGTCTTAGCGGGCGCACAGATACGCAGTATTTT. Translated, it gives CASSLSGRTDTQYF.

There are a few counts of this clonotype. The rearrangement uses TRBV15 and TRBJ1-1; 8 bases match TRBD1. The CDR3 consists of 16 residues. Unmatched junction bases numbered 8, after V lost 3 bases and J lost 2 bases. In germline, CDR1 is LNHNV, CDR2 YYDKDF (reference sequence). The CDR3 sequence is CATSRGRGLGNTEAFF. The CDR3 bases are TGTGCCACCAGCAGGGGCAGGGGGCTCGGAAACACTGAAGCTTTCTTT.

Worth noting for this clonotype: Its ends do not fully match the called genes, so a read error is possible. V is TRBV7-9 and J is TRBJ1-2, with D unclear. CDR3 length equals 13 residues. Germline V gene lookup returns CDR1 SEHNR and CDR2 FQNEAQ (reference sequence). The DNA for the CDR3 is TGTGCCAGCAGTTTAGAGCTATCCTATGGCTACACCTTC. Amino acid sequence: CASSLELSYGYTF.

This chain uses TRBV4-2 with TRBJ2-1, with D tentatively TRBD2 (5 bases). V lost 3 bases and J 7 bases, leaving 13 bases between the germline ends. Per germline, CDR1 LGHNA and CDR2 YNFKEQ. This CDR3 region has 14 residues. CDR3 nucleotide sequence: TGTGCCAGCAGCCAGTTGGTTGGAGGTAATGAGCAGTTCTTC. Translated: CASSQLVGGNEQFF.

The J gene is TRBJ2-5, the V gene TRBV11-2; D possibly corresponds to TRBD1 (6 bases). CDR1 is SGHAT and CDR2 is FQNNGV in the germline V gene. V was cut by 3 bases and J by 7 bases, with 24 bases left in between. CDR3 length: 17 residues. CDR3 protein: CASSFPQPGAPVGTQYF. The CDR3 DNA is TGTGCCAGCAGCTTTCCTCAACCAGGGGCTCCGGTGGGGACCCAGTACTTC.

This chain connects TRBV20-1 to TRBJ2-7, with D perhaps being TRBD1 or TRBD2 (5 bases each). The CDR3 runs to 12 residues. Trimming cost V 2 bases and J 5 bases, with 10 bases left between them. CDR1 and CDR2 (germline): DFQATT, SNEGSKA (reference sequence). This chain's CDR3 is CSARFMGDEQYF. In DNA, the CDR3 is TGCAGTGCTAGATTTATGGGGGACGAGCAGTACTTC.

This clonotype was seen a handful of times. The chain is built from TRBV29-1 and TRBJ2-3, with D maybe TRBD2 (6 bases). The CDR3 loop spans 17 amino acids. Trimming stripped 4 bases from V and 5 bases from J, with 25 bases between. Germline CDR1 SQVTM, CDR2 ANQGSEA. The CDR3 DNA reads TGCAGCGTTGTTACTAGCCTAGTCTGGGTAGAGGGAGATACGCAGTATTTT. This translates into CSVVTSLVWVEGDTQYF.

This clonotype was detected a few times. The chain recombines TRBV12-3 or TRBV12-4 with TRBJ2-3, with D unclear. V lost 4 bases to trimming and J lost 2 bases, with 7 bases between them. The CDR3 length is 13 residues. The chain's CDR3 is CASSWTNTDTQYF. DNA for the CDR3: TGTGCCAGCAGTTGGACGAACACAGATACGCAGTATTTT.

This chain connects TRBV20-1 to TRBJ2-5; perhaps D is TRBD1 or TRBD2 (5 bases each). Trimming took 5 bases from V and 1 from J, leaving 11 bases between them. Germline CDR1 is DFQATT and CDR2 is SNEGSKA (reference sequence). The CDR3 covers 13 residues. CDR3: CSAGAGVQETQYF. The CDR3 DNA sequence: TGCAGTGCTGGGGCCGGGGTCCAAGAGACCCAGTACTTC.

V gene TRBV25-1 combines with J gene TRBJ2-7; no definite D call. The germline V and J ends were trimmed by 3 bases and 3 bases, with 12 bases remaining between them. The CDR3 totals 14 residues. Germline V gives CDR1 MGHDK, CDR2 SYGVNS. CDR3 coding DNA: TGTGCCAGCAGTGACTCGGGCAGCCTCTACGAGCAGTACTTC. Its protein product is CASSDSGSLYEQYF.

This clonotype was counted a single time. Germline and junction disagree at one end, which may indicate a read error. The chain links TRBV5-6 to TRBJ2-7; TRBD2 agrees at 10 bases. CDR3 size: 14 residues. From germline, CDR1 is SGHDT and CDR2 YYEEEE. The CDR3: CACSARTSGHEQYF. CDR3 nucleotide sequence: TGTGCCTGCAGCGCGCGGACTAGCGGTCACGAGCAGTACTTC.

The J gene is TRBJ2-1, the V gene TRBV29-1; perhaps TRBD2 as D (6 bases). CDR1 and CDR2 from the germline V gene are SQVTM and ANQGSEA. This CDR3 is built from 15 residues. Deletions cut 5 bases from V and 5 bases from J, with 19 bases between. For the CDR3, the DNA is TGCAGCGTTCAATTACTAGCAAGCACGGACAATGAGCAGTTCTTC. This sequence encodes CSVQLLASTDNEQFF.

The chain has TRBV4-1 and TRBJ1-1, with a tentative D call TRBD1 (5 bases). CDR3 length: 15 amino acids. The germline V gene encodes CDR1 MGHRA and CDR2 YSYEKL. V lost 4 bases and J lost 6, with 18 bases in between. The CDR3 spells CASSPSSGVLAEAFF. For the CDR3, the DNA is TGCGCCAGCAGCCCATCCTCGGGGGTGTTGGCTGAAGCTTTCTTT.

The rearrangement uses TRBV21-1 and TRBJ2-1. TRBV21-1 is an annotated pseudogene. The CDR3 contains 13 residues. Here the CDR3 DNA reads TGTGCCAGCACTCACAGGTCCTACAATGAGCAGTTCTTC. Amino acid sequence: CASTHRSYNEQFF.

This clonotype was detected a few times. V and J are TRBV20-1 and TRBJ2-1, with TRBD2 identical over 8 bases. In germline, CDR1 is DFQATT, CDR2 SNEGSKA (reference sequence). The CDR3 loop spans 13 amino acids. V lost 6 bases, J lost 9 bases, and 10 bases stayed unmatched. Here the CDR3 DNA reads TGCAGTGCACGGGGACTAGAATATGTTGAGCAGTTCTTC. It translates to CSARGLEYVEQFF.

The rearrangement links TRBV7-2 to TRBJ2-3; perhaps TRBD1 as D (5 bases). Germline V gene data show CDR1 as SGHTA and CDR2 as FQGNSA. V shed 0 bases and J shed 5 bases, with 12 bases lying between them. There are 15 residues in the CDR3. Here the CDR3 reads CASSLAQGLGDTQYF. CDR3 nucleotides: TGTGCCAGCAGCTTAGCGCAGGGCCTGGGAGATACGCAGTATTTT.

CDR3 loop: CATDTGEAFF. CDR3 nucleotide sequence: TGTGCCACCGACACGGGTGAAGCTTTCTTT. The chain joins TRBV6-1 to TRBJ1-1; D unclear. The V and J ends lost 10 bases and 7 bases respectively, with 10 bases between them. This CDR3 comprises 10 residues. In germline, CDR1 is MNHNS, CDR2 SASEGT.

The chain recombines TRBV27 with TRBJ1-1, with 7 bases lining up with TRBD1. V lost 6 bases to trimming and J lost 5 bases; unmatched junction nucleotides: 3. CDR3 length equals 12 residues. Germline loops: CDR1 MNHEY, CDR2 SMNVEV (reference sequence). The CDR3 here is CASRDRVTEAFF. The CDR3 DNA sequence: TGTGCCAGCAGAGACAGGGTTACTGAAGCTTTCTTT.

This rearrangement joins TRBV28 to TRBJ2-1; D remains ambiguous. The closer fit of TRBJ2-7 to the DNA end suggests the J call may be wrong. The CDR3 has 15 residues. Germline lookup yields CDR1 MDHEN and CDR2 SYDVKM. DNA for the CDR3: TGTGCCAGCAGGACCTCATCAAGGTCTTACAATGAGCAGTACTTC. Translating it yields CASRTSSRSYNEQYF.

The chain combines TRBV5-1 with TRBJ2-5; 14 nucleotides align to TRBD2. CDR3 length: 16 residues. The V gene end was trimmed by 4 bases and the J gene end by 3 bases; junction bases not matched to a gene: 5. From germline, CDR1 is SGHRS and CDR2 YFSETQ. For the CDR3, the DNA is TGCGCCAGCAGCCTCCGGGGACTAGCGGGAGAAGAGACCCAGTACTTC. This gives the protein CASSLRGLAGEETQYF.

The sample holds a few counts of this clonotype. CDR3 bases: TGTGCCACCAGCAGAGAGGGGGATACGCAGTATTTT. This encodes CATSREGDTQYF. The chain couples TRBV15 to TRBJ2-3; D gene unclear. Trimming shortened V by 0 bases and J by 6 bases, and 4 bases separated the two germline ends. The germline V gene encodes CDR1 LNHNV and CDR2 YYDKDF (reference sequence). CDR3 length: 12 amino acids.

The gene calls are TRBV20-1 and TRBJ2-7; D may be TRBD1 (5 bases). V was shortened by 2 bases and J by 2 bases, with 16 bases between the two germline ends. The germline gives CDR1 DFQATT, CDR2 SNEGSKA (reference sequence). This CDR3 has 15 amino acids. The CDR3 protein is CSARNPLGAAYEQYF. As DNA, the CDR3 is TGCAGTGCTAGAAACCCACTTGGGGCGGCCTACGAGCAGTACTTC.